Listed here are 5 T cell receptor beta chains from one sample, sequenced in a study of T-cell reconstitution after alpha-beta-depleted transplantation in children. For TCRbeta, the library was prepared with unique molecular identifiers. TCRdb reanalysed the PCR reads using MiXCR and keeps one entry per CDR3 protein. The table includes 440,000 or so distinct CDR3 sequences, approximately 10% detected once. The sample in question was PBMCs from the stem cell graft donor, obtained from the stem cell graft. These receptors were obtained from a human donor who donated a stem cell graft to a child with acute myeloid leukemia.

This clonotype was counted ten times or more. The CDR3 region is CASSDWTRQAFF. Here the CDR3 DNA reads TGTGCCAGCAGTGATTGGACGCGGCAAGCTTTCTTT. V gene TRBV6-1 combines with J gene TRBJ1-1; no clear D gene. Germline V CDR1 and CDR2: MNHNS, SASEGT. Trimming took off 3 bases at V and 9 bases at J, with 11 bases between the two ends. CDR3 size: 12 residues.

In this sample, this clonotype turned up many times. V usage is TRBV10-3 and J usage is TRBJ2-7; D not resolved. This CDR3 spans 13 amino acids. Germline V gene lookup returns CDR1 ENHRY and CDR2 SYGVKD. The V and J ends lost 6 bases and 4 bases respectively, with 13 bases between them. CDR3 amino acids: CAISDTTSYEQYV. The CDR3 DNA is TGTGCCATCAGCGACACTACATCATACGAGCAGTACGTC.

The chain recombines TRBV20-1 with TRBJ1-5, with D possibly TRBD1 on 6 matching bases. The CDR3 is 14 residues long. CDR1 DFQATT and CDR2 SNEGSKA come from the germline V gene (reference sequence). V shed 6 bases and J shed 6 bases, with 18 bases lying between them. The CDR3 DNA follows: TGCAGTGCCGATGCGGCAGGGGCCGCTCAGCCCCAGCATTTT. This translates into CSADAAGAAQPQHF.

This clonotype appeared many times. Here the CDR3 reads CASSQGLAGGLNEQFF. In DNA form, the CDR3 reads TGCGCCAGCAGCCAAGGGCTAGCGGGAGGACTCAATGAGCAGTTCTTC. This chain connects TRBV4-1 to TRBJ2-1; 11 positions match TRBD2. Germline V gives CDR1 MGHRA, CDR2 YSYEKL. V lost 1 base and J lost 6; bases outside the gene matches: 5. CDR3 length: 16 amino acids.

This clonotype was recorded a few times. The gene calls are TRBV20-1 and TRBJ2-7; D unresolved. This CDR3 is built from 12 residues. Trimming took 3 bases from V and 2 from J, leaving 8 bases between them. Per germline, CDR1 DFQATT and CDR2 SNEGSKA (reference sequence). The CDR3 here is CSARETAYEQYF. The DNA for the CDR3 is TGCAGTGCTAGGGAGACGGCCTACGAGCAGTACTTC.